These T cell receptor beta chains were read from a single sample in a study of Graves' ophthalmopathy and Graves' hyperthyroidism. TCRdb re-called the multiplex PCR reads through MiXCR, storing one row per CDR3 protein. The data contain some 170,000 distinct CDR3 sequences, roughly two fifths of them singletons. The source material was peripheral blood. Receptor source: a man younger than 45 with Graves' ophthalmopathy. Both conserved end residues are part of each CDR3. Each record gives: CDR3 protein, J gene, V gene.

CDR3aa: CASSYRSGRYEQYF
j_gene: TRBJ2-7
v_gene: TRBV7-2

CDR3aa: CAINGGQVNTEAFF
j_gene: TRBJ1-1
v_gene: TRBV10-3

CDR3aa: CASSPDRGDYEQYF
j_gene: TRBJ2-7
v_gene: TRBV2

CDR3aa: CASNYSDSGNTIYF
j_gene: TRBJ1-3
v_gene: TRBV27

CDR3aa: CSVESSGYEQYF
j_gene: TRBJ2-7
v_gene: TRBV29-1

CDR3aa: CAWSATRGGYSNQPQHF
j_gene: TRBJ1-5
v_gene: TRBV30

CDR3aa: CAWSVGTDGYEQYF
j_gene: TRBJ2-7
v_gene: TRBV30

CDR3aa: CASTRFGGPGELFF
j_gene: TRBJ2-2
v_gene: TRBV6-2/TRBV6-3

CDR3aa: CASIGDSSFYGYTF
j_gene: TRBJ1-2
v_gene: TRBV28

CDR3aa: CASSSHRISPTEAFF
j_gene: TRBJ1-1
v_gene: TRBV27